These T cell receptor beta chains were read from a single sample in a study of cytomegalovirus exposure and HLA in healthy donors. The protocol was immunoSEQ multiplex PCR, while the TCRdb copy is restricted to in-frame clones and leaves out a portion. This table holds 150,000 or so clones, around 80% found once. Input material: PBMCs. These receptor sequences come from a woman between 45 and 60 years old in good health and CMV-seropositive. CDR3s include the opening cysteine and the closing phenylalanine or tryptophan. The order of the fields is J gene, clone size, D gene, V gene, CDR3 DNA, CDR3 protein. The D gene is left open where the match is weak. The listing skips clone size in some rows; elsewhere it reads once, few, many or a size class.

J gene: TRBJ1-4; clone size: .; D gene: TRBD1; V gene: TRBV7-9; CDR3 DNA: TGTGCCAGCAGCATCGGACAGGGGGCATTTGAAAAACTGTTTTTT; CDR3 protein: CASSIGQGAFEKLFF
J gene: TRBJ2-1; clone size: once; D gene: .; V gene: TRBV7-8; CDR3 DNA: TGTGCCAGCAGCTTAGTTCCTTTCTCCTACAATGAGCAGTTCTTC; CDR3 protein: CASSLVPFSYNEQFF
J gene: TRBJ1-2; clone size: .; D gene: .; V gene: TRBV9; CDR3 DNA: TGTGCCAGCAGCCCCCCAAGCGGGGCCTATGGCTACACCTTC; CDR3 protein: CASSPPSGAYGYTF
J gene: TRBJ1-2; clone size: .; D gene: .; V gene: TRBV6-5; CDR3 DNA: TGTGCCAGCGGGAGAACCCACCGGACCGGCTATGGCTACACCTTC; CDR3 protein: CASGRTHRTGYGYTF
J gene: TRBJ2-7; clone size: once; D gene: TRBD1; V gene: TRBV19; CDR3 DNA: TGTGCCAGTAGGATAACAAGCAGGGGGCAGGGCTACGAGCAGTACTTC; CDR3 protein: CASRITSRGQGYEQYF
J gene: TRBJ2-1; clone size: .; D gene: TRBD2; V gene: TRBV12-5; CDR3 DNA: TGTGCTAGTGGTAGACTTAGCGGGAGCTACAATGAGCAGTTCTTC; CDR3 protein: CASGRLSGSYNEQFF
J gene: TRBJ1-2; clone size: .; D gene: .; V gene: TRBV7-9; CDR3 DNA: TGTTCCAGCAGCTCCACGTCCGGACTACGAGGCTACACCTTC; CDR3 protein: CSSSSTSGLRGYTF
J gene: TRBJ1-2; clone size: .; D gene: TRBD1; V gene: TRBV5-1; CDR3 DNA: TGCGCCAGCAGCCTAGGACAGGTCTCGGACTATGGCTACACCTTC; CDR3 protein: CASSLGQVSDYGYTF
J gene: TRBJ2-7; clone size: .; D gene: TRBD2; V gene: TRBV5-1; CDR3 DNA: TGCGCCAGCAGCTTGGCAGGGACTACCTACGAGCAGTACTTC; CDR3 protein: CASSLAGTTYEQYF
J gene: TRBJ2-1; clone size: .; D gene: TRBD1; V gene: TRBV15; CDR3 DNA: TGTGCCACCAGCAGGGGGGACAGCCGCTCCTACAATGAGCAGTTCTTC; CDR3 protein: CATSRGDSRSYNEQFF
J gene: TRBJ2-4; clone size: .; D gene: .; V gene: TRBV9; CDR3 DNA: TGTGCCAGCAGCGTAGTCCAGGGGTCCCCTGCCAAAAACATTCAGTACTTC; CDR3 protein: CASSVVQGSPAKNIQYF
J gene: TRBJ1-5; clone size: .; D gene: .; V gene: TRBV12-5; CDR3 DNA: TGTGCTAGTGGGTCGGACAGTCGGTGGCCCCAGCATTTT; CDR3 protein: CASGSDSRWPQHF
J gene: TRBJ2-1; clone size: .; D gene: TRBD2; V gene: TRBV7-3; CDR3 DNA: TGTGCCAGCAGCTTACAGCCTAGAGGACTAGCGGGGGGGCGAAGAAGCAATGAGCAGTTCTTC; CDR3 protein: CASSLQPRGLAGGRRSNEQFF
J gene: TRBJ2-2; clone size: .; D gene: .; V gene: TRBV5-4; CDR3 DNA: TGTGCCAGCAGCAAATTTGACAGAGCTAGGACCGGGGAGCTGTTTTTT; CDR3 protein: CASSKFDRARTGELFF
J gene: TRBJ1-2; clone size: few; D gene: TRBD1; V gene: TRBV4-1; CDR3 DNA: TGCGCCAGCAGCCTGGACAGGGGAGACTATGGCTACACCTTC; CDR3 protein: CASSLDRGDYGYTF
J gene: TRBJ2-7; clone size: .; D gene: .; V gene: TRBV7-9; CDR3 DNA: TGTTCCAGCAGCCTGGGGTCCCCCAGGGTTTACGAGCAGTACTTC; CDR3 protein: CSSSLGSPRVYEQYF
J gene: TRBJ2-7; clone size: once; D gene: TRBD1; V gene: TRBV27; CDR3 DNA: TGTGCCAGCAGTTCTCCCGCGAGACAGGGAGTCTACGAGCAGTACTTC; CDR3 protein: CASSSPARQGVYEQYF
J gene: TRBJ2-1; clone size: few; D gene: TRBD1; V gene: TRBV7-9; CDR3 DNA: TGTGCCAGCAGCTTAGCGTGGACAGGGCCGGGGAATGAGCAGTTCTTC; CDR3 protein: CASSLAWTGPGNEQFF
J gene: TRBJ2-3; clone size: .; D gene: TRBD2; V gene: TRBV10-2; CDR3 DNA: TGCGCCAGCGATGGACTAGCGGGCCTAGCTAGCACAGATACGCAGTATTTT; CDR3 protein: CASDGLAGLASTDTQYF
J gene: TRBJ2-7; clone size: .; D gene: TRBD1; V gene: TRBV7-9; CDR3 DNA: TGTGCCAGCAGCTTATGGGCGGGGACAGGGCCCCACGAGCAGTACTTC; CDR3 protein: CASSLWAGTGPHEQYF
J gene: TRBJ2-7; clone size: .; D gene: .; V gene: TRBV7-9; CDR3 DNA: TGTGCCAGCGGAGGGCAGCCGGGTCATAGCTCCTACGAGCAGTACTTC; CDR3 protein: CASGGQPGHSSYEQYF
J gene: TRBJ1-6; clone size: .; D gene: TRBD1; V gene: TRBV5-4; CDR3 DNA: TGTGCCAGCAGCTTGGACAGGGGAAGTCGGGAACCCCTCCACTTT; CDR3 protein: CASSLDRGSREPLHF
J gene: TRBJ1-2; clone size: once; D gene: .; V gene: TRBV7-2; CDR3 DNA: TGTGCCAGCAGACTTATCAACTATGGCTACACCTTC; CDR3 protein: CASRLINYGYTF
J gene: TRBJ2-4; clone size: .; D gene: .; V gene: TRBV21-1; CDR3 DNA: TGTGCCAGCAGTCGGGACAGGGCCTCCAAAAACATTCAGTACTTC; CDR3 protein: CASSRDRASKNIQYF
J gene: TRBJ1-2; clone size: .; D gene: .; V gene: TRBV5-1; CDR3 DNA: TGCGCCAGCAGCTTGGACCCGGACAGCTATGGCTACACCTTC; CDR3 protein: CASSLDPDSYGYTF
J gene: TRBJ2-2; clone size: .; D gene: TRBD1; V gene: TRBV2; CDR3 DNA: TGTGCCAGCAGTGGTTGGGTCGGACAGGGGAATGCTAAGCTGTTTTTT; CDR3 protein: CASSGWVGQGNAKLFF
J gene: TRBJ1-1; clone size: .; D gene: .; V gene: TRBV28; CDR3 DNA: TGTGCCAGCACCTTGGACACCCGGAACACTGAAGCTTTCTTT; CDR3 protein: CASTLDTRNTEAFF
J gene: TRBJ2-1; clone size: .; D gene: TRBD2; V gene: TRBV18; CDR3 DNA: TGTGCCAGCTCACCGGGACTACCTACCAATGAGCAGTTCTTC; CDR3 protein: CASSPGLPTNEQFF
J gene: TRBJ1-3; clone size: .; D gene: .; V gene: TRBV4-3; CDR3 DNA: TGCGCCAGCAGCCAAGACCGGACAGTTGGAAACACCATATATTTT; CDR3 protein: CASSQDRTVGNTIYF
J gene: TRBJ2-7; clone size: .; D gene: .; V gene: TRBV4-3; CDR3 DNA: TGCGCCAGCAGCCAATACGAGGGCGAGCAGTACTTC; CDR3 protein: CASSQYEGEQYF
J gene: TRBJ1-5; clone size: .; D gene: .; V gene: TRBV7-9; CDR3 DNA: TGTGCCAGCAGCTTAGATGGCAGGGCCAATCAGCCCCAGCATTTT; CDR3 protein: CASSLDGRANQPQHF
J gene: TRBJ2-1; clone size: .; D gene: .; V gene: TRBV7-6; CDR3 DNA: TGTGCCAGCAGCTTAGATGCAGGGCTTTCCAATGAGCAGTTCTTC; CDR3 protein: CASSLDAGLSNEQFF
J gene: TRBJ2-7; clone size: .; D gene: .; V gene: TRBV28; CDR3 DNA: TGTGCCAGCACCCCCTGGAGGGATCAGGGCGAGCAGTACTTC; CDR3 protein: CASTPWRDQGEQYF
J gene: TRBJ1-5; clone size: .; D gene: .; V gene: TRBV30; CDR3 DNA: TGTGCCTGGAGTTATAGCAATCAGCCCCAGCATTTT; CDR3 protein: CAWSYSNQPQHF
J gene: TRBJ2-1; clone size: .; D gene: TRBD2; V gene: TRBV7-3; CDR3 DNA: TGTGCCAGCAGCGCAGCGGGGGGCTCCTACAATGAGCAGTTCTTC; CDR3 protein: CASSAAGGSYNEQFF
J gene: TRBJ1-1; clone size: few; D gene: TRBD1; V gene: TRBV19; CDR3 DNA: TGTGCCAGTAGTAGCAGACAGGGTGAAGCTTTCTTT; CDR3 protein: CASSSRQGEAFF
J gene: TRBJ1-1; clone size: few; D gene: .; V gene: TRBV27; CDR3 DNA: TGTGCCAGCAGTTCCGTTCGACAGACAGCTCAGGCTTTCTTT; CDR3 protein: CASSSVRQTAQAFF
J gene: TRBJ2-2; clone size: .; D gene: .; V gene: TRBV6-1; CDR3 DNA: TGTGCCAGCAGTGAAGGTGGACCGGGAACCGGGGAGCTGTTTTTT; CDR3 protein: CASSEGGPGTGELFF
J gene: TRBJ2-4; clone size: .; D gene: TRBD1; V gene: TRBV2; CDR3 DNA: TGTGCCAGCAGTAGGGACAGGGGATCCAAAAACATTCAGTACTTC; CDR3 protein: CASSRDRGSKNIQYF
J gene: TRBJ2-2; clone size: few; D gene: .; V gene: TRBV7-3; CDR3 DNA: TGTGCCAGCAGCCTAAATAGGGGAACCGGGGAGCTGTTTTTT; CDR3 protein: CASSLNRGTGELFF
J gene: TRBJ2-7; clone size: .; D gene: .; V gene: TRBV29-1; CDR3 DNA: TGCAGCGTTGGAGTAACGAGCTCCTACGAGCAGTACTTC; CDR3 protein: CSVGVTSSYEQYF
J gene: TRBJ2-7; clone size: .; D gene: TRBD1; V gene: TRBV10-3; CDR3 DNA: TGTGCCATAAGACAGGGTGGGGAGCGGTACGAGCAGTACTTC; CDR3 protein: CAIRQGGERYEQYF
J gene: TRBJ2-7; clone size: .; D gene: .; V gene: TRBV9; CDR3 DNA: TGTGCCAGCAGCGTAGGACAGTCAGCCACCTACGAGCAGTACTTC; CDR3 protein: CASSVGQSATYEQYF
J gene: TRBJ2-7; clone size: .; D gene: TRBD2; V gene: TRBV15; CDR3 DNA: TGTGCCACCAGCTCTCCGGGACTAGCGGGAGACTACGAGCAGTACTTC; CDR3 protein: CATSSPGLAGDYEQYF
J gene: TRBJ2-2; clone size: .; D gene: TRBD2; V gene: TRBV5-1; CDR3 DNA: TGCGCCAGCAGCTTGCAGATCGCGGGGGCGAACACCGGGGAGCTGTTTTTT; CDR3 protein: CASSLQIAGANTGELFF
J gene: TRBJ1-4; clone size: .; D gene: .; V gene: TRBV28; CDR3 DNA: TGTGCCAGCAACCTATTGGGCGAAAAACTGTTTTTT; CDR3 protein: CASNLLGEKLFF